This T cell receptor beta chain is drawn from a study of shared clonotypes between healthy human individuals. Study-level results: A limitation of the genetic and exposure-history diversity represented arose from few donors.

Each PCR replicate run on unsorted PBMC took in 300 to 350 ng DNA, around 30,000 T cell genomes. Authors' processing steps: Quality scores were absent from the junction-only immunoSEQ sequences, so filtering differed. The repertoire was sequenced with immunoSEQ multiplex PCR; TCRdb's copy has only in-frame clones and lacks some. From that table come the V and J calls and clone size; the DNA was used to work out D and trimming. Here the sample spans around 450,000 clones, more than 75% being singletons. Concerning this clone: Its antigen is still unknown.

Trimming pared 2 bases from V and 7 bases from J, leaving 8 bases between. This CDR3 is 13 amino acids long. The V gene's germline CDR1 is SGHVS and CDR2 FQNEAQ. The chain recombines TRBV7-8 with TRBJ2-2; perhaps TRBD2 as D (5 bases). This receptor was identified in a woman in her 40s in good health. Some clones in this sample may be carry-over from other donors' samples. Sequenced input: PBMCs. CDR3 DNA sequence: TGTGCCAGCAGCTTACTAGCTGTCGGGGAGCTGTTTTTT. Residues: CASSLLAVGELFF.